The T cell receptor (beta chain) described here comes from a study of shared clonotypes between healthy human individuals. Points from the study as a whole: Naive CD4 clonotypes were shared across several donors at about 5.2%. Clonotypes not shared had lower generation probabilities than those common to all four donors.

After removal of 6 bases from V and 7 bases from J, the junction contained 11 bases not matched to a gene. This CDR3 spans 16 amino acids. CDR1 is MDHEN and CDR2 is SYDVKM in the germline V gene. An even split of each subset's genomic DNA across several immunoSEQ plates was performed. TCRdb keeps only in-frame clones here, not all; method: immunoSEQ multiplex PCR. Here the sample spans fewer than 3 million clones, 85% to 95% being singletons. With respect to this clone: The antigen is unknown.

The V call is TRBV28, the J call TRBJ2-3, with 12 bases fitting TRBD1. The receptor comes from a man in his late teens or twenties in good health. Some clones in this sample may be carry-over from other donors' samples. Specimen: naive CD4+ T cells from PBMCs. Noted subset: CD45RA+ positively selected. CDR3 coding DNA: TGTGCCAGCAGCTCGCGTGGGACAGGGGGCCTGTATACGCAGTATTTT. It is translated as CASSSRGTGGLYTQYF.